This passage covers 9 T cell receptor beta chains from one sample sequenced in a study of shared clonotypes between healthy human individuals (dated by TCRdb to about 2020). Receptor amplification or capture employed the immunoSEQ multiplex PCR assay. TCRdb carries this immuneACCESS record with in-frame sequences only. Its versions omit some clonotypes, under half of them owing to an unresolved V gene in the studies checked, with the rest unexplained. The sample table lists 2 million to 2.5 million clones, approximately 94% of them with a count of one. Approximately 1.2% of the sample goes to the ten largest clones. CD8 naive samples consisted of CD45RO-negative cells that were positively selected for CCR7, yielding a CD45RA+CCR7+ population without TemRA cells. Sample: naive CD8+ T cells sorted from blood. Read against the paper, the sample's cell subset or site label means: CD45RA+CCR7+. All receptors come from a man between 18 and 29 years old in good health.

The rearrangement links TRBV27 to TRBJ2-2; D ambiguous. Germline CDR1 is MNHEY and CDR2 is SMNVEV (reference sequence). Trimming shortened V by 0 bases and J by 1 base, and 9 bases separated the two germline ends. The CDR3 covers 16 residues. CDR3 in amino acids: CASSLSRSVNTGELFF. The CDR3 bases are TGTGCCAGCAGTTTATCGAGGAGTGTGAACACCGGGGAGCTGTTTTTT.

The chain uses TRBV4-2 and TRBJ2-2, with 11 bases that match TRBD1. CDR1 is LGHNA and CDR2 is YNFKEQ in the germline V gene. The CDR3 loop spans 17 amino acids. J lost 4 bases, V lost 4 bases, and 8 bases had no gene match. The CDR3 spells CASSPSGQGAPTGELFF. The DNA of the CDR3 is TGTGCCAGCAGCCCCTCAGGACAGGGGGCGCCCACCGGGGAGCTGTTTTTT.

The chain uses TRBV4-1 and TRBJ2-7; D unresolved. Germline CDR1 MGHRA, CDR2 YSYEKL. V lost 4 bases and J 1 base, leaving 11 bases between the germline ends. The CDR3 extends over 14 amino acids. The CDR3 DNA reads TGCGCCAGCAGCCCGTTCTTCGGGTCCTACGAGCAGTACTTC. Translation: CASSPFFGSYEQYF.

The chain uses TRBV9 and TRBJ2-5; 15 bases match TRBD2. Germline-derived CDR1 and CDR2 are SGDLS and YYNGEE. After removal of 4 bases from V and 6 bases from J, the junction contained 10 bases not matched to a gene. CDR3 length: 17 amino acids. CDR3 coding DNA: TGTGCCAGCAGCCTCCACGGGGGACTAGCGGGAGGAAAGACCCAGTACTTC. Its translation is CASSLHGGLAGGKTQYF.

Regarding this clone: The same CDR3 also results from other DNA sequences found in this sample. The V and J genes are TRBV27 and TRBJ1-2, with D maybe TRBD1 (5 bases). The V end lost 0 bases, the J end lost 5 bases, and 10 bases lay between the germline ends. Germline V gives CDR1 MNHEY, CDR2 SMNVEV (reference sequence). There are 14 residues in the CDR3. The chain's CDR3 is CASSLSGAGYGYTF. Written as DNA, the CDR3 is TGTGCCAGCAGTTTATCAGGGGCAGGATATGGCTACACCTTC.

Only one count was recorded for this clone. This sequence joins TRBV7-9 and TRBJ2-1, with D perhaps TRBD1 (6 bases). The CDR3 extends over 14 amino acids. Germline V gene data show CDR1 as SEHNR and CDR2 as FQNEAQ (reference sequence). The ends were cut back, 5 bases at V and 5 bases at J, with 13 bases in the middle. This chain's CDR3 is CASSLPRTDNEQFF. The CDR3 DNA is TGTGCCAGCAGCCTTCCACGGACAGACAATGAGCAGTTCTTC.

This sequence joins TRBV7-9 and TRBJ2-7, with 8 nucleotides matching TRBD2. The CDR3 covers 16 residues. Germline V CDR1 and CDR2: SEHNR, FQNEAQ (reference sequence). V dropped 2 bases and J dropped 5; count of bases not matched to a gene: 11. Here the CDR3 DNA reads TGTGCCAGCAGCTTAAGAGGGAGCGGGAGTAAAAACGAGCAGTACTTC. It specifies CASSLRGSGSKNEQYF. The full variable domain, in which reference TRBV7-9 and TRBJ2-7 provide the parts outside the CDR3, is DTGVSQNPRHKITKRGQNVTFRCDPISEHNRLYWYRQTLGQGPEFLTYFQNEAQLEKSRLLSDRFSAERPKGSFSTLEIQRTEQGDSAMYLCASSLRGSGSKNEQYFGPGTRLTVT.

In its sample, this clone was seen once. V and J are TRBV6-5 and TRBJ1-1; TRBD1 matches 7 bases. The J segment lost 0 bases and the V segment lost 6 bases, leaving 7 bases of the junction unmatched. The germline gives CDR1 MNHEY, CDR2 SVGAGI. This CDR3 region has 15 residues. The CDR3 nucleotides are TGTGCCAGCAGCATCCGGGACAGCTTGAACACTGAAGCTTTCTTT. Translating gives CASSIRDSLNTEAFF.

The CDR3 sequence is CAISDPGQPEAFF. CDR3 bases: TGTGCCATCAGTGATCCGGGACAACCTGAAGCTTTCTTT. This chain uses TRBV10-3 with TRBJ1-1; perhaps TRBD1 as D (6 bases). V shed 3 bases and J shed 6 bases, with 11 bases lying between them. The CDR3 totals 13 residues. Germline V CDR1 and CDR2: ENHRY, SYGVKD.